This paragraph reports one TCR beta chain. The target of this receptor is not known. Base quality data are lacking; no much larger clone is found one base away. Reading the label with the study, this specimen's time point is: baseline before first vaccination. Samples from vaccinated people were obtained from the UK trials COV001 and COV002, which included a single-blind randomized controlled phase 2/3 trial of AZD1222 (ChAdOx1 nCoV-19) in healthy adults. For TCRbeta chain sequencing, PBMC samples from trial participants were taken at day 0 and at day 28 after the second dose. These data originate in a study of T cell responses to AZD1222 COVID-19 vaccine (dated by TCRdb to the early 2020s). With regard to the full study: AZD1222 recipients given second doses at about 4 weeks or at about 12 weeks were pooled, since spike-specific TCR depth and breadth were not found to differ between the two schedules. Enrollment into the trials was organized by age into subgroups of 18-55, 56-69 and 70-plus years, and those subgroups contained approximately 160, 26 and 62 TCR-sequenced participants, respectively. TCR sequencing was performed for roughly 250 trial participants, of whom about 200 were given two doses of AZD1222 and approximately 26 were given two doses of MenACWY control vaccine.

The CDR3, from cysteine to phenylalanine, totals 14 residues. Just the 42-base CDR3 DNA is kept, in frame starting at base 1. CDR1 and CDR2, looked up from the germline V gene (reference sequence), are SEHNR and FQNEAQ. Trimming takes 6 bases off V and 5 bases off J; junction bases not matched to a gene: 7. Points the paper makes about the study in general: CD4 TCRs associated with the vaccine covered the entire spike protein, and the dominant responses were in regions 160-218 and 743-854. Only 5 to 7 AZD1222 recipients were SARS-CoV-2 seropositive at baseline, limiting conclusions about previously exposed vaccinees. In the small 56-69-year group, the increase in depth fell short of significance, most likely because of low power. A significant rise in spike-specific TCR breadth and depth was observed after two AZD1222 doses relative to day 0 and relative to MenACWY recipients. Participants were mostly white British, with more females than males. The authors suggested clonal diversity may have been underestimated. No day 14 peak-response samples were available, so repertoires were characterized only after the peak T cell response. Epitopes outside the regions mutated in the B.1.351 and B.1.1.7 variants were reportedly recognized by nearly half of the unique spike-specific TCRs.

The CDR3 regions of human TCRbeta chains were subjected to immunosequencing. In the paper's pipeline: Repertoire TCRs were matched against a reference library of SARS-CoV-2-specific TCRs generated with the MIRA antigen-specificity platform. Breadth was defined as the fraction of unique TCRs that were SARS-CoV-2-associated. Depth was defined as the fraction of total T cells that were SARS-CoV-2-associated. Each spike-specific TCR was assigned to its reactive spike region and to a CD4 or CD8 class using the MIRA data. Log10-transformed breadth and depth values were compared by one-way ANOVA with Sidak's multiple comparisons tests. This is the immuneACCESS table as TCRdb keeps it, with only in-frame sequences that have V and J called. A part of the clones is gone; compared with another copy, unresolved V genes explain less than half, and the rest is unexplained. V and J calls and clone size are those listed in that table; D and trimming were worked out from the DNA. The sample table records tens of thousands of clones; approximately 90% of these occur just once. Clones ranked in the top ten supply just under 5% of the sample.

The chain is encoded by TRBV7-9 joined to TRBJ1-1; 9 nucleotides in the junction match TRBD1. The receptor was isolated from an adult in good health. Sequenced here: peripheral blood, sampled on day 0 of AZD1222 vaccination. Read as DNA, the sequence is TGTGCCAGCAGTTGGGACAGGGTGAGAACTGAAGCTTTCTTT. The encoded protein is CASSWDRVRTEAFF.